A selection of T cell receptor beta chains follows, all from one sample in a study of cytomegalovirus exposure and HLA in healthy donors. Using immunoSEQ multiplex PCR, the repertoire was profiled, and TCRdb retains in-frame clones only, with some absent. The table has more than 100,000 clones, more than 60% seen once; the top ten hold approximately 4.1%. The specimen was PBMCs. The receptor source for this set is a middle-aged woman in good health and CMV-seronegative. Both conserved end residues are part of each CDR3. The order of the fields is clone size, V gene, J gene, CDR3 length, D gene, CDR3 DNA, CDR3 protein. The D gene is left open where the match is weak. Not all rows give a size; the values are once, few, many and, for expanded clones, a class.

clone_size: .
v_call: TRBV25-1
j_call: TRBJ1-6
cdr3_length: 15
d_call: TRBD1
cdr3_nt: TGTGCCAGCAGTCTCCCGGGACAGCCAAATTCACCCCTCCACTTT
cdr3_aa: CASSLPGQPNSPLHF

clone_size: .
v_call: TRBV7-8
j_call: TRBJ1-3
cdr3_length: 14
d_call: TRBD1
cdr3_nt: TGTGCCAGCAGACTACAGGGGAGTGGAAACACCATATATTTT
cdr3_aa: CASRLQGSGNTIYF

clone_size: few
v_call: TRBV11-2
j_call: TRBJ1-5
cdr3_length: 14
d_call: .
cdr3_nt: TGTGCCAGCAGCTTAGATCTAGAAGGTCAGCCCCAGCATTTT
cdr3_aa: CASSLDLEGQPQHF

clone_size: .
v_call: TRBV11-2
j_call: TRBJ2-7
cdr3_length: 15
d_call: TRBD2
cdr3_nt: TGTGCCAGCAGCTTAGATGTGGGGGGACTATACGAGCAGTACTTC
cdr3_aa: CASSLDVGGLYEQYF

clone_size: .
v_call: TRBV11-2
j_call: TRBJ2-1
cdr3_length: 17
d_call: .
cdr3_nt: TGTGCCAGCAGCTCCCTAGCGGCCGGGACAAACTACAATGAGCAGTTCTTC
cdr3_aa: CASSSLAAGTNYNEQFF

clone_size: .
v_call: TRBV2
j_call: TRBJ1-1
cdr3_length: 14
d_call: TRBD1
cdr3_nt: TGTGCCAGCAGCAACCAGGGGGCAAGCACTGAAGCTTTCTTT
cdr3_aa: CASSNQGASTEAFF

clone_size: .
v_call: TRBV7-6
j_call: TRBJ2-3
cdr3_length: 13
d_call: TRBD2
cdr3_nt: TGTGCCAGCAGTCCCGGGGGGGCAGATACGCAGTATTTT
cdr3_aa: CASSPGGADTQYF

clone_size: .
v_call: TRBV9
j_call: TRBJ1-4
cdr3_length: 15
d_call: .
cdr3_nt: TGTGCCAGCAGCATCCAGGGATTCCCTAATGAAAAACTGTTTTTT
cdr3_aa: CASSIQGFPNEKLFF

clone_size: .
v_call: TRBV7-8
j_call: TRBJ2-5
cdr3_length: 15
d_call: .
cdr3_nt: TGTGCCAGCAGCCGTACTAGAACCCTCGGCGAGACCCAGTACTTC
cdr3_aa: CASSRTRTLGETQYF

clone_size: .
v_call: TRBV19
j_call: TRBJ1-6
cdr3_length: 14
d_call: .
cdr3_nt: TGTGCCAGTAGCACCGGGGGGGGGAGCTCACCCCTCCACTTT
cdr3_aa: CASSTGGGSSPLHF

clone_size: .
v_call: TRBV10-3
j_call: TRBJ2-3
cdr3_length: 13
d_call: .
cdr3_nt: TGTGCCATCAGTGAGTCCCGGGAAGATACGCAGTATTTT
cdr3_aa: CAISESREDTQYF

clone_size: .
v_call: TRBV28
j_call: TRBJ1-5
cdr3_length: 17
d_call: .
cdr3_nt: TGTGCCAGCCGCAGTTTCGGAGGAGGGGCCCAAAATCAGCCCCAGCATTTT
cdr3_aa: CASRSFGGGAQNQPQHF

clone_size: once
v_call: TRBV7-9
j_call: TRBJ1-3
cdr3_length: 14
d_call: .
cdr3_nt: TGTGCCAGCAGCTTAGGTCGGGCTGGAAACACCATATATTTT
cdr3_aa: CASSLGRAGNTIYF

clone_size: .
v_call: TRBV2
j_call: TRBJ1-1
cdr3_length: 15
d_call: TRBD1
cdr3_nt: TGTGCCAGCAGGGAGGACAGGGCTAAGAACACTGAAGCTTTCTTT
cdr3_aa: CASREDRAKNTEAFF

clone_size: .
v_call: TRBV4-1
j_call: TRBJ2-7
cdr3_length: 16
d_call: TRBD2
cdr3_nt: TGCGCCAGCAGCCAAGATCTAGCGGGAGTCAAGAACGAGCAGTACTTC
cdr3_aa: CASSQDLAGVKNEQYF

clone_size: .
v_call: TRBV7-6
j_call: TRBJ1-6
cdr3_length: 18
d_call: .
cdr3_nt: TGTGCCAGCAGCTTAGCGGACAGAACGAGCTCCTATAATTCACCCCTCCACTTT
cdr3_aa: CASSLADRTSSYNSPLHF

clone_size: .
v_call: TRBV5-1
j_call: TRBJ2-5
cdr3_length: 11
d_call: .
cdr3_nt: TGCGCCAGCCAGGACCAAGAGACCCAGTACTTC
cdr3_aa: CASQDQETQYF

clone_size: .
v_call: TRBV6-6
j_call: TRBJ2-7
cdr3_length: 12
d_call: .
cdr3_nt: TGTGCCAGCAGTTCGACTGACTACGAGCAGTACTTC
cdr3_aa: CASSSTDYEQYF

clone_size: .
v_call: TRBV18
j_call: TRBJ1-2
cdr3_length: 13
d_call: TRBD1
cdr3_nt: TGTGCCAGCTCCCTCGACAGGGGGCATGGCTACACCTTC
cdr3_aa: CASSLDRGHGYTF

clone_size: .
v_call: TRBV7-3
j_call: TRBJ1-2
cdr3_length: 15
d_call: TRBD1
cdr3_nt: TGTGCCAGCAGCTTAAATCACGGGACAGGGCACCGCTACACCTTC
cdr3_aa: CASSLNHGTGHRYTF

clone_size: .
v_call: TRBV7-2
j_call: TRBJ1-2
cdr3_length: 15
d_call: .
cdr3_nt: TGTGCCAGCAGCTTAGGCTCAGACAGCTTCTATGGCTACACCTTC
cdr3_aa: CASSLGSDSFYGYTF

clone_size: .
v_call: TRBV28
j_call: TRBJ2-1
cdr3_length: 16
d_call: TRBD2
cdr3_nt: TGTGCCAGCAGCCTAGGGGGGACTAGCGGGATGAGGGAGCAGTTCTTC
cdr3_aa: CASSLGGTSGMREQFF

clone_size: .
v_call: TRBV6-5
j_call: TRBJ1-4
cdr3_length: 14
d_call: .
cdr3_nt: TGTGCCAGCAGTTACTCGCAGGAAAATGAAAAACTGTTTTTT
cdr3_aa: CASSYSQENEKLFF

clone_size: .
v_call: TRBV28
j_call: TRBJ2-2
cdr3_length: 13
d_call: .
cdr3_nt: TGTGCCAGCATCAGTATGAACACCGGGGAGCTGTTTTTT
cdr3_aa: CASISMNTGELFF

clone_size: .
v_call: TRBV7-2
j_call: TRBJ2-5
cdr3_length: 15
d_call: .
cdr3_nt: TGTGCCAGCAGCACCAGACAGGGGAGGGCGGAGACCCAGTACTTC
cdr3_aa: CASSTRQGRAETQYF

clone_size: .
v_call: TRBV7-9
j_call: TRBJ1-2
cdr3_length: 13
d_call: .
cdr3_nt: TGTGCCAGCAGCTTGGAGGCAGGCGAAGGCTACACCTTC
cdr3_aa: CASSLEAGEGYTF

clone_size: .
v_call: TRBV28
j_call: TRBJ1-5
cdr3_length: 13
d_call: .
cdr3_nt: TGTGCCAGCACGAGGGATCGCAATCAGCCCCAGCATTTT
cdr3_aa: CASTRDRNQPQHF

clone_size: .
v_call: TRBV6-5
j_call: TRBJ2-7
cdr3_length: 12
d_call: TRBD1
cdr3_nt: TGTGCCAGCGGGACAGGGGCCTACGAGCAGTACTTC
cdr3_aa: CASGTGAYEQYF

clone_size: once
v_call: TRBV19
j_call: TRBJ2-4
cdr3_length: 15
d_call: TRBD2
cdr3_nt: TGTGCCAGTAGTATAGCCCTAGCGGGAGTAAACATTCAGTACTTC
cdr3_aa: CASSIALAGVNIQYF

clone_size: .
v_call: TRBV7-2
j_call: TRBJ2-2
cdr3_length: 16
d_call: .
cdr3_nt: TGTGCCAGCAGCTTAGTGTTCGGCAGGAACGCCGGGGAGCTGTTTTTT
cdr3_aa: CASSLVFGRNAGELFF

clone_size: .
v_call: TRBV7-9
j_call: TRBJ2-3
cdr3_length: 17
d_call: .
cdr3_nt: TGTGCCAGCAGCCCCGGGTTTAGTCACGGAAGCATAGATACGCAGTATTTT
cdr3_aa: CASSPGFSHGSIDTQYF

clone_size: once
v_call: TRBV7-2
j_call: TRBJ2-1
cdr3_length: 18
d_call: TRBD2
cdr3_nt: TGTGCCAGCAGCTTATGGGGTCCTGGGACTAGCGGGTACAATGAGCAGTTCTTC
cdr3_aa: CASSLWGPGTSGYNEQFF

clone_size: .
v_call: TRBV7-2
j_call: TRBJ2-1
cdr3_length: 12
d_call: TRBD2
cdr3_nt: TGTGCCAGCAGCTTAACGCGGGAGGTGCAGTTCTTC
cdr3_aa: CASSLTREVQFF

clone_size: .
v_call: TRBV28
j_call: TRBJ2-1
cdr3_length: 16
d_call: TRBD2
cdr3_nt: TGTGCCAGCAGTTTATTGGGCGGGAGGGCTCACAATGAGCAGTTCTTC
cdr3_aa: CASSLLGGRAHNEQFF

clone_size: .
v_call: TRBV5-1
j_call: TRBJ2-2
cdr3_length: 14
d_call: .
cdr3_nt: TGCGCCAGCAACAATCCACCGAACACCGGGGAGCTGTTTTTT
cdr3_aa: CASNNPPNTGELFF

clone_size: .
v_call: TRBV7-8
j_call: TRBJ2-7
cdr3_length: 14
d_call: TRBD1
cdr3_nt: TGTGCCAGCAGCCCGACAGGGACATTACGGGAGCAGTACTTC
cdr3_aa: CASSPTGTLREQYF

clone_size: .
v_call: TRBV5-1
j_call: TRBJ1-1
cdr3_length: 14
d_call: .
cdr3_nt: TGCGCCAGCAGCTTGGGACAGACGAACACTGAAGCTTTCTTT
cdr3_aa: CASSLGQTNTEAFF

clone_size: once
v_call: TRBV27
j_call: TRBJ2-3
cdr3_length: 13
d_call: .
cdr3_nt: TGTGCCACCCGGGCAGCGGCAACAGATACGCAGTATTTT
cdr3_aa: CATRAAATDTQYF

clone_size: .
v_call: TRBV5-5
j_call: TRBJ1-2
cdr3_length: 17
d_call: .
cdr3_nt: TGTGCCAGCAGCCCTTGGGCAGCCCTGATGTCTAACTATGGCTACACCTTC
cdr3_aa: CASSPWAALMSNYGYTF

clone_size: .
v_call: TRBV7-9
j_call: TRBJ2-5
cdr3_length: 12
d_call: .
cdr3_nt: TGTGCCAGCAGCTTAATCTCAGAGACCCAGTACTTC
cdr3_aa: CASSLISETQYF

clone_size: few
v_call: TRBV19
j_call: TRBJ1-2
cdr3_length: 13
d_call: .
cdr3_nt: TGTGCCAGTAGCGACAGGTATAACTATGGCTACACCTTC
cdr3_aa: CASSDRYNYGYTF

clone_size: .
v_call: TRBV7-2
j_call: TRBJ1-3
cdr3_length: 15
d_call: TRBD1
cdr3_nt: TGTGCCAGCAGCTTAGAACAGGGGGTTGGAAACACCATATATTTT
cdr3_aa: CASSLEQGVGNTIYF

clone_size: .
v_call: TRBV7-7
j_call: TRBJ2-5
cdr3_length: 15
d_call: .
cdr3_nt: TGTGCCAGCAGCCCCCAAACAGGGTACCGGGAGACCCAGTACTTC
cdr3_aa: CASSPQTGYRETQYF

clone_size: .
v_call: TRBV5-4
j_call: TRBJ2-7
cdr3_length: 12
d_call: TRBD1
cdr3_nt: TGTGCCAGCAGCCCTACAGGGGTCGAGCAGTACTTC
cdr3_aa: CASSPTGVEQYF

clone_size: .
v_call: TRBV6-6
j_call: TRBJ2-7
cdr3_length: 15
d_call: .
cdr3_nt: TGTGCCAGCAGGCAGGCGTCGGGGATAGACTACGAGCAGTACTTC
cdr3_aa: CASRQASGIDYEQYF

clone_size: .
v_call: TRBV19
j_call: TRBJ2-7
cdr3_length: 14
d_call: .
cdr3_nt: TGTGCCAGTAGTGCGAACAGGGTTGCCTACGAGCAGTACTTC
cdr3_aa: CASSANRVAYEQYF

clone_size: .
v_call: TRBV28
j_call: TRBJ2-7
cdr3_length: 14
d_call: .
cdr3_nt: TGTGCCAGCAGTTTAGCGGGTTTAACCTACGAGCAGTACTTC
cdr3_aa: CASSLAGLTYEQYF

clone_size: few
v_call: TRBV5-4
j_call: TRBJ1-1
cdr3_length: 15
d_call: .
cdr3_nt: TGTGCCAGCAGCTTGATACAGGGAAGCAACACTGAAGCTTTCTTT
cdr3_aa: CASSLIQGSNTEAFF

clone_size: .
v_call: TRBV29-1
j_call: TRBJ1-1
cdr3_length: 13
d_call: TRBD1
cdr3_nt: TGCAGCGCCGCGGGACAGATGAACACTGAAGCTTTCTTT
cdr3_aa: CSAAGQMNTEAFF

clone_size: .
v_call: TRBV4-2
j_call: TRBJ2-3
cdr3_length: 16
d_call: TRBD2
cdr3_nt: TGTGCCAGCAGCGGGGGGGGACTAGCGGGGAGGGATACGCAGTATTTT
cdr3_aa: CASSGGGLAGRDTQYF

clone_size: .
v_call: TRBV14
j_call: TRBJ2-1
cdr3_length: 16
d_call: TRBD2
cdr3_nt: TGTGCCAGCAGCCAAGGTCCCAGCGGGGGTTACAATGAGCAGTTCTTC
cdr3_aa: CASSQGPSGGYNEQFF

clone_size: .
v_call: TRBV14
j_call: TRBJ2-7
cdr3_length: 16
d_call: .
cdr3_nt: TGTGCCAGCAGCCAAGAAGGGGGCAGGGGGAGGTACGAGCAGTACTTC
cdr3_aa: CASSQEGGRGRYEQYF

clone_size: .
v_call: TRBV7-2
j_call: TRBJ2-6
cdr3_length: 15
d_call: .
cdr3_nt: TGTGCCAGCAGCCCCAGGGGTCCCGGGGCCAACGTCCTGACTTTC
cdr3_aa: CASSPRGPGANVLTF

clone_size: .
v_call: TRBV6-1
j_call: TRBJ2-7
cdr3_length: 10
d_call: .
cdr3_nt: TGTGCCAGCAGGGGCGAGCCGCAATACTTC
cdr3_aa: CASRGEPQYF

clone_size: .
v_call: TRBV19
j_call: TRBJ1-3
cdr3_length: 17
d_call: .
cdr3_nt: TGTGCCAGTAGTCGTCGATTAGTAGGGGGTAGTGGAAACACCATATATTTT
cdr3_aa: CASSRRLVGGSGNTIYF

clone_size: .
v_call: TRBV9
j_call: TRBJ1-1
cdr3_length: 15
d_call: TRBD1
cdr3_nt: TGTGCCAGCAGCCCACAGGGGGCCTCGAGGACTGAAGCTTTCTTT
cdr3_aa: CASSPQGASRTEAFF

clone_size: .
v_call: TRBV18
j_call: TRBJ2-3
cdr3_length: 13
d_call: TRBD2
cdr3_nt: TGTGCCAGCTCACCACCCGGGGGGGATACGCAGTATTTT
cdr3_aa: CASSPPGGDTQYF

clone_size: .
v_call: TRBV9
j_call: TRBJ2-5
cdr3_length: 18
d_call: TRBD2
cdr3_nt: TGTGCCAGCAGCGGGGGGACTAGCGGGACATCCGTTCGGGAGACCCAGTACTTC
cdr3_aa: CASSGGTSGTSVRETQYF

clone_size: .
v_call: TRBV9
j_call: TRBJ2-7
cdr3_length: 17
d_call: TRBD2
cdr3_nt: TGTGCCAGCAGTCGAGATCCCGGGACTAGCGGGAGTTACGAGCAGTACTTC
cdr3_aa: CASSRDPGTSGSYEQYF

clone_size: .
v_call: TRBV18
j_call: TRBJ2-4
cdr3_length: 17
d_call: .
cdr3_nt: TGTGCCAGCTCCGGGGTACGGATCCTTAGCCAAAAAAACATTCAGTACTTC
cdr3_aa: CASSGVRILSQKNIQYF